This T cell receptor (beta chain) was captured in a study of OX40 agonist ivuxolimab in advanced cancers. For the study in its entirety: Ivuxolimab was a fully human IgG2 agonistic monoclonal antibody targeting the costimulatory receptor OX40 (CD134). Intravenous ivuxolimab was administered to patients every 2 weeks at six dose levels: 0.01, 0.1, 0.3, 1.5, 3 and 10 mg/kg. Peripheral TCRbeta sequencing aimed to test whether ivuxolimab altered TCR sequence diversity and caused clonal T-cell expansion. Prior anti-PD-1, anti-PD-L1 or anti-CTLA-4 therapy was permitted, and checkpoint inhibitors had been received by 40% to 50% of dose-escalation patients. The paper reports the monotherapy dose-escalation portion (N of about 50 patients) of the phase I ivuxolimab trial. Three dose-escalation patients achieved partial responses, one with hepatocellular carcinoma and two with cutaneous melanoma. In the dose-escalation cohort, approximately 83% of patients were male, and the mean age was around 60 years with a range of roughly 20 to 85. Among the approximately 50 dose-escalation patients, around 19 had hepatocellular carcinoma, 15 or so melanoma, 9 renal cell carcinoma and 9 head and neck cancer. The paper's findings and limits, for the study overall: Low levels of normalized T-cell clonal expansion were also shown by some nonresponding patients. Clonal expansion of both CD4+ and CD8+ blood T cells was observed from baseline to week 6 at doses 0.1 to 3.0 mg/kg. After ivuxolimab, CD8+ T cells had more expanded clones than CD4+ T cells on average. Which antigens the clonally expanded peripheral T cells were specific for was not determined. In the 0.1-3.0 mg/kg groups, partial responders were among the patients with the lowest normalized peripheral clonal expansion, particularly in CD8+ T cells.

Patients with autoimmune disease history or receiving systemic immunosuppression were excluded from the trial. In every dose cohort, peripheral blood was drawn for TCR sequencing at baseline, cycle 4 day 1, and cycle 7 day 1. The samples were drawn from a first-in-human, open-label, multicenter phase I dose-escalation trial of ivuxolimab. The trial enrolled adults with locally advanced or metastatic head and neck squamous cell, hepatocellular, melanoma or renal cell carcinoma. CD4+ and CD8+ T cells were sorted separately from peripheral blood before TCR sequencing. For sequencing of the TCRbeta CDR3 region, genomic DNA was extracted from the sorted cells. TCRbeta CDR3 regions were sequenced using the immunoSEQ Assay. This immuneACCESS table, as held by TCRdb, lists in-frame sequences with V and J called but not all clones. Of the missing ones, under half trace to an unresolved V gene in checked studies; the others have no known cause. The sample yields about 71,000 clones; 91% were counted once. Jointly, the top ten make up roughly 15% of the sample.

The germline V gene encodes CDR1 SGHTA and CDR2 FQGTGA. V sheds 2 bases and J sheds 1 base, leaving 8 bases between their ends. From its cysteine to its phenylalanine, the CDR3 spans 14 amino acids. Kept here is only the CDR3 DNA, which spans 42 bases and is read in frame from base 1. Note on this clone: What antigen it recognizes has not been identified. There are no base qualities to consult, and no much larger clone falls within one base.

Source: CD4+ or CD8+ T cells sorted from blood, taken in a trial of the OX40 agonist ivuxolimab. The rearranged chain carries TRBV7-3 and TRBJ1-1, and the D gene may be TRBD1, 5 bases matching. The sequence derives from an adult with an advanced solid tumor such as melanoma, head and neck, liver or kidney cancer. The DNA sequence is TGTGCCAGCAGCTTAGGAGGGGAGAACACTGAAGCTTTCTTT. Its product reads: CASSLGGENTEAFF.